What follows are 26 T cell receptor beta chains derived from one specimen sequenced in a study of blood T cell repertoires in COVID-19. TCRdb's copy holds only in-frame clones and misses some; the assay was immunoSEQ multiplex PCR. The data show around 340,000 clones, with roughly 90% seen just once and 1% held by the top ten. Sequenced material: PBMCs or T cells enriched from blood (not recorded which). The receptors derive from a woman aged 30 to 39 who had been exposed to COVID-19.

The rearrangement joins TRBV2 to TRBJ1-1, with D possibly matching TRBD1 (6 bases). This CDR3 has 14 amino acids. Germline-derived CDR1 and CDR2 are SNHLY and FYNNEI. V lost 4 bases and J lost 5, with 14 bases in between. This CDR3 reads CASSGSGQGTEAFF. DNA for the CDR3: TGTGCCAGCAGTGGATCGGGCCAGGGGACTGAAGCTTTCTTT.

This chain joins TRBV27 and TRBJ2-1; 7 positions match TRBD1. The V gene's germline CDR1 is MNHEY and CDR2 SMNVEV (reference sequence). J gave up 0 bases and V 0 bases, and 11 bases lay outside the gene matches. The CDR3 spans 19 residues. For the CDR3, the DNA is TGTGCCAGCAGTTTATCTGGAGTGTGGTCAGGGGGCTCCTACAATGAGCAGTTCTTC. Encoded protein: CASSLSGVWSGGSYNEQFF.

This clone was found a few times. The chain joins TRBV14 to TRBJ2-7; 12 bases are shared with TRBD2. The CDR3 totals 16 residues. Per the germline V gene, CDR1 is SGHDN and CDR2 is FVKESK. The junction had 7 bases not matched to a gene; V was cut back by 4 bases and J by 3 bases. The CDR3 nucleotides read TGTGCCAGCAGCCCCGGACTAGCGGGAAAAGTCTACGAGCAGTACTTC. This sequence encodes CASSPGLAGKVYEQYF.

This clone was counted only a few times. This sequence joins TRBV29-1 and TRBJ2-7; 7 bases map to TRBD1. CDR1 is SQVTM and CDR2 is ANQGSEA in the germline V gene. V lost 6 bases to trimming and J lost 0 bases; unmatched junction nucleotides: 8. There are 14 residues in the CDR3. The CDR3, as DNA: TGCAGCGTGGCAACAGGGGCTTCCTCCTACGAGCAGTACTTC. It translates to CSVATGASSYEQYF.

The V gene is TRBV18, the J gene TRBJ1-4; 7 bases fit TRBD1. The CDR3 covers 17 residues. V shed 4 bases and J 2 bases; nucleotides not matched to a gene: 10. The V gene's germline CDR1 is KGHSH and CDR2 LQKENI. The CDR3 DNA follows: TGTGCCAGCTCACGACTCGACAGGGTAGGCACTAATGAAAAACTGTTTTTT. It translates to CASSRLDRVGTNEKLFF.

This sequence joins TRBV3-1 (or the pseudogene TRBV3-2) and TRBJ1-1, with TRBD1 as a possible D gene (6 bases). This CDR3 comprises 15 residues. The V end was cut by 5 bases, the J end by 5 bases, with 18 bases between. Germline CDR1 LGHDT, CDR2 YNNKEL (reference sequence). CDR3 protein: CASSKETGQITEAFF. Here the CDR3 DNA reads TGTGCCAGCAGCAAGGAGACAGGACAAATAACTGAAGCTTTCTTT.

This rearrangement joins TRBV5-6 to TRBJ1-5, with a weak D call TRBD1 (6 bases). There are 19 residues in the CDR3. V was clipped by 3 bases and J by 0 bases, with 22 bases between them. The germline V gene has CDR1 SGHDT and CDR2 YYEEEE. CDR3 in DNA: TGTGCCAGCAGCTCCGCGGGGGGCCTCCCCTATTATAGCAATCAGCCCCAGCATTTT. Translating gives CASSSAGGLPYYSNQPQHF.

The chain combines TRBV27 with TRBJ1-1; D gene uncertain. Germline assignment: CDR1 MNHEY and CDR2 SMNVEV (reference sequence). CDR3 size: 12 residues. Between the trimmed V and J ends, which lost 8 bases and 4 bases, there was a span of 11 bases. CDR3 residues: CASLGGSTEAFF. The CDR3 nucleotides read TGTGCCAGCCTGGGAGGTTCCACTGAAGCTTTCTTT.

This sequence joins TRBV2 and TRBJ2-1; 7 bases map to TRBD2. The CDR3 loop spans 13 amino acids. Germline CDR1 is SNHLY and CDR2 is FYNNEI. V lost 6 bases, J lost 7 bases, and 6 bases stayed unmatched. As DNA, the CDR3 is TGTGCCAGCAGCGGGGGGTTAGGGAATGAGCAGTTCTTC. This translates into CASSGGLGNEQFF. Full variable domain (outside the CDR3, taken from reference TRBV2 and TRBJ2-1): EPEVTQTPSHQVTQMGQEVILRCVPISNHLYFYWYRQILGQKVEFLVSFYNNEISEKSEIFDDQFSVERPDGSNFTLKIRSTKLEDSAMYFCASSGGLGNEQFFGPGTRLTVL.

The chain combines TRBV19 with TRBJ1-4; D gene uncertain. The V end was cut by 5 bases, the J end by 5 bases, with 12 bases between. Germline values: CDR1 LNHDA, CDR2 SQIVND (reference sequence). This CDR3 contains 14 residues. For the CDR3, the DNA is TGTGCCAGTAGTTGGCCATCGGGAAATGAAAAACTGTTTTTT. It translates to CASSWPSGNEKLFF.

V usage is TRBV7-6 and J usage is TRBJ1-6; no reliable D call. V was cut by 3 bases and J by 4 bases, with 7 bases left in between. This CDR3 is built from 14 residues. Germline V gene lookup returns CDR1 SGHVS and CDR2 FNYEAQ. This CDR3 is CASSFSDYNSPLHF. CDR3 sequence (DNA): TGTGCCAGCAGCTTCTCAGATTATAATTCACCCCTCCACTTT.

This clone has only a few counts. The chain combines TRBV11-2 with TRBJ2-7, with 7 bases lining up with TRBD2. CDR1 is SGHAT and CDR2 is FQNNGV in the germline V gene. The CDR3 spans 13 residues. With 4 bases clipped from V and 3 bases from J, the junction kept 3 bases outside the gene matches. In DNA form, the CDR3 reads TGTGCCAGCAGCTCGAGCGGGATCTACGAGCAGTACTTC. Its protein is CASSSSGIYEQYF. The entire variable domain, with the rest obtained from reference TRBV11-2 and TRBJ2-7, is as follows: EAGVAQSPRYKIIEKRQSVAFWCNPISGHATLYWYQQILGQGPKLLIQFQNNGVVDDSQLPKDRFSAERLKGVDSTLKIQPAKLEDSAVYLCASSSSGIYEQYFGPGTRLTVT.

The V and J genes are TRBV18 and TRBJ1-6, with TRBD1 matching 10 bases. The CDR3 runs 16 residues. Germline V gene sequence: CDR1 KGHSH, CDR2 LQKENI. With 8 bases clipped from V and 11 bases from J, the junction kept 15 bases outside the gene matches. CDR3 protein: CASPPIVGTGEPPLHF. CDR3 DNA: TGTGCCAGCCCCCCGATTGTCGGGACAGGGGAGCCACCCCTCCACTTT.

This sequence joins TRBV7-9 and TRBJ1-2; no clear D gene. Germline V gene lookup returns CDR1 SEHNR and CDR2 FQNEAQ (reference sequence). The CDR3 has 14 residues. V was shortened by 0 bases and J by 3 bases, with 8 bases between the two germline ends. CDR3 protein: CASSLAEADYGYTF. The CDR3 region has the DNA TGTGCCAGCAGCTTAGCGGAGGCGGACTATGGCTACACCTTC.

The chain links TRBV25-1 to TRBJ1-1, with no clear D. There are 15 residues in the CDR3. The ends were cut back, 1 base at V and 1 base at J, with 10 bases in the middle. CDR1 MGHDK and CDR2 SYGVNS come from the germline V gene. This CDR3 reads CASSESRWANTEAFF. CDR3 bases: TGTGCCAGCAGTGAATCCCGGTGGGCGAACACTGAAGCTTTCTTT.

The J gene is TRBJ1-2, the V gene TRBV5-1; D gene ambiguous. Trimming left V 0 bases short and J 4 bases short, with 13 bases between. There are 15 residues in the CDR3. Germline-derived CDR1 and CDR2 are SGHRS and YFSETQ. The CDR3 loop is CASSLVALEGYGYTF. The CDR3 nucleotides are TGCGCCAGCAGCTTGGTAGCTCTAGAGGGCTATGGCTACACCTTC.

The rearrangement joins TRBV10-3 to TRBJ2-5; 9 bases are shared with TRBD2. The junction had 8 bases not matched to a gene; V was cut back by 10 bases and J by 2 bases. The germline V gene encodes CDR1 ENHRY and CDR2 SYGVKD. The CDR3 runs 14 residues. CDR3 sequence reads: CASSETSGQETQYF. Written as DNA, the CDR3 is TGTGCCAGTTCTGAGACTAGCGGACAAGAGACCCAGTACTTC.

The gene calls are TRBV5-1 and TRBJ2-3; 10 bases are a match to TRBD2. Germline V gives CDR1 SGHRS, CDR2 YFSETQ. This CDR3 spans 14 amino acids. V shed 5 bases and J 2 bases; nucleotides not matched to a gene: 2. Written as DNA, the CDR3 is TGCGCCAGCAGACTAGCGGGGTTCACAGATACGCAGTATTTT. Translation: CASRLAGFTDTQYF.

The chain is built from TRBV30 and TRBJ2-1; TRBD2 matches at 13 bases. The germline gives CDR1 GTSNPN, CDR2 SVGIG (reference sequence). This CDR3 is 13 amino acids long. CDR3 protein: CALRTSGSHEQFF. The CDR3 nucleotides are TGTGCGCTAAGGACTAGCGGGAGCCATGAGCAGTTCTTC.

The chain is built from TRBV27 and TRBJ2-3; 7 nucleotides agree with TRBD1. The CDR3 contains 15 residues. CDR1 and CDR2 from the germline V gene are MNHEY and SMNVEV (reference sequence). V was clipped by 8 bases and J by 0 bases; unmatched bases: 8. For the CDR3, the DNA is TGTGCCAGCCGACCCTGGGACAGTAGCACAGATACGCAGTATTTT. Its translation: CASRPWDSSTDTQYF.

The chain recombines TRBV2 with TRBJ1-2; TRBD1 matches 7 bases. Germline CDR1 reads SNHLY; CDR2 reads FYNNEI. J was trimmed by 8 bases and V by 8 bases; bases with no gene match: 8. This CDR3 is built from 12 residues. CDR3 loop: CASETGSEGYTF. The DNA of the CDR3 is TGTGCCAGCGAGACAGGGTCGGAGGGCTACACCTTC.

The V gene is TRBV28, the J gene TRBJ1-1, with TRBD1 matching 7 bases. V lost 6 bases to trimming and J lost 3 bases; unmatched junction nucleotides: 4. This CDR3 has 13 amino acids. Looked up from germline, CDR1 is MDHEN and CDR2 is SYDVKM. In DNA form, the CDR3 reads TGTGCCAGCAGGCCGGGACAGCACACTGAAGCTTTCTTT. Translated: CASRPGQHTEAFF. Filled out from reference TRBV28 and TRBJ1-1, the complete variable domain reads DVKVTQSSRYLVKRTGEKVFLECVQDMDHENMFWYRQDPGLGLRLIYFSYDVKMKEKGDIPEGYSVSREKKERFSLILESASTNQTSMYLCASRPGQHTEAFFGQGTRLTVV.

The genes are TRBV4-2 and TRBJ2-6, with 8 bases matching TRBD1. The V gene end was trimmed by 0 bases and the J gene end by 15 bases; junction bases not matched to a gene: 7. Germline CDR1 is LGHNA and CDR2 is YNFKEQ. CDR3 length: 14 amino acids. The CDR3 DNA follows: TGTGCCAGCAGCCAAGATGTGACGGGACAGGACCTGACTTTC. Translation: CASSQDVTGQDLTF.

This chain's CDR3 is CASSADRGADIQYF. CDR3 coding DNA: TGCGCCAGCAGCGCGGACAGGGGCGCGGACATTCAGTACTTC. This chain connects TRBV5-1 to TRBJ2-4; 9 bases line up with TRBD1. There are 14 residues in the CDR3. The V gene's germline CDR1 is SGHRS and CDR2 YFSETQ. With V trimmed by 4 bases and J by 8 bases, 7 bases remained unmatched.

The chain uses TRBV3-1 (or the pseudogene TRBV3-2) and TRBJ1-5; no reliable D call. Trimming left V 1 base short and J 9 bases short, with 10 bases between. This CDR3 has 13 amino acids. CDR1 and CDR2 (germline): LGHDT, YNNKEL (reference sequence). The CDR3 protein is CASSQGPQRPQHF. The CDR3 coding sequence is TGTGCCAGCAGCCAAGGGCCCCAAAGGCCCCAGCATTTT.

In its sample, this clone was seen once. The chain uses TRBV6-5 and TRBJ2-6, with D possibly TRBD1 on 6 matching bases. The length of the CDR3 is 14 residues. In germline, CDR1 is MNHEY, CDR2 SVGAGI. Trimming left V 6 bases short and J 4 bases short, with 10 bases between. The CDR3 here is CASRTGSGANVLTF. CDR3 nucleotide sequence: TGTGCCAGCAGAACAGGGTCCGGGGCCAACGTCCTGACTTTC.